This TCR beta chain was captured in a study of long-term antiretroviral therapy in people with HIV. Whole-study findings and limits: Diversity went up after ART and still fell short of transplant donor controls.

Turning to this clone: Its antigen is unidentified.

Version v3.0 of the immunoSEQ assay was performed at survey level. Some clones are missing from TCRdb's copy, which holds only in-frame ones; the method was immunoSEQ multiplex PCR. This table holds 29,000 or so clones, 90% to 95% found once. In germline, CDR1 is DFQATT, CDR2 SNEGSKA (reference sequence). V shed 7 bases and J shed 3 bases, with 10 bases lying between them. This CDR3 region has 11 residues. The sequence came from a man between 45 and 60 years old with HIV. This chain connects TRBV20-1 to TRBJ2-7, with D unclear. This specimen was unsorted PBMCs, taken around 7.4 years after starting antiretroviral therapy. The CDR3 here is CSGGLDYEQYF. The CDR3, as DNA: TGCAGTGGTGGCCTTGACTACGAGCAGTACTTC.